A single T cell receptor (beta chain) is shown here with its context. Its antigen specificity is not known. No base qualities exist here, and no much larger clone lies one base off it. Donors were healthy HIV-negative adults with no recently reported acute infections or vaccinations. Only Caucasian adults living in Nashville, Tennessee, USA were represented among the donors. CD4+ T cells were enriched through magnetic negative selection, after which naive cells were positively selected on CD45RA and the remaining negative fraction served as the memory subset. Blood was obtained by leukapheresis, after which PBMCs were separated by Ficoll-Histopaque density gradient centrifugation and cryopreserved in liquid nitrogen vapor phase. Analytical flow cytometry was used to check the purity and quantity of every magnetically sorted T cell population. Each sorted fraction had its genomic DNA isolated and then quantified by UV absorbance on a Nanodrop 2000c.

Using the deep immunoSEQ assay, TCR CDR3 regions were amplified from genomic DNA by multiplex PCR. For each cell subset, the extracted genomic DNA was distributed evenly across all wells of several immunoSEQ 96-well plates, and each plate served as one replicate. For sorted subsets, each replicate PCR was loaded with around 220 ng genomic DNA, equivalent to about 33,000 T cell genomes. Purified libraries were quantified with a Qubit 3.0 fluorometer, sized on a Bioanalyzer 2100, and re-quantified with the KAPA Library Quantification kit. Every immunoSEQ 96-well plate was sequenced on a dedicated single-read 150-cycle Illumina NextSeq 550 flow cell. In the original analysis: The immunoSEQ output contained only junctional sequences without quality scores, so filtering could not match that applied to full-length reads. Sequences were annotated with PyIR, a Python wrapper for IgBLAST v1.9, and V/J genes and CDR3 were assigned using IMGT germline references. Any read was removed if the V/J assignment was weak (E-value above 1e-6), the CDR3 was missing, or the read contained stop codons, out-of-frame junctions, or ambiguous translated residues. V3J clonotypes were defined by identical inferred V gene, J gene, and CDR3 amino acid sequence. Percentage overlap between repertoires was computed as shared unique clonotypes divided by the size of the smaller repertoire. Repertoire richness was assessed with RTK rarefaction, the Chao1 estimator, and Recon v2.1 estimates of unobserved clonotypes. Generation probabilities for all TCRbeta clonotypes obtained by the gDNA method from several donors were computed using OLGA. TCRdb re-hosts the immuneACCESS table, in-frame sequences only. Its copies lack some clones; in the studies checked, an unresolved V gene accounts for under half of them, and the cause for the rest is not known. That table furnishes V, J and clone size, whereas the DNA furnished D and trimming. The sample yields around 1.6 million clones; approximately 98% were counted once. The ten largest clones take up roughly 0.45% of the sample.

The record originates from a study of shared clonotypes between healthy human individuals (dated by TCRdb to 2020 to 2022). A note on the overall study: The cohort comprised two women and a few men aged 18 to 49 years. Libraries were prepared and TCR repertoires were sequenced by different laboratories using diverse techniques, in order to increase sequencing depth and limit assay-specific biases. For each donor, CD4 naive and CD4 memory were each run on three plates, CD8 naive on two plates, and CD8 memory on one plate. To estimate repertoire size and how much clonotypes are shared between individuals, the study performed deep sequencing of blood TCR repertoires from a few healthy adults. Leukapheresis yielded between about 0.9 and 9 billion PBMCs per donor. Overall study results and their limits: Across a few donors, roughly 5% of naive CD4, roughly 3.5% of naive CD8, 2.3% of memory CD4, and over 0.35% of memory CD8 clonotypes were shared. Rarefaction of sorted-subset datasets indicated incomplete sequencing despite the large sequencing depth. Compared with non-shared clonotypes, clonotypes shared by all four sorted-subset donors had higher generation probabilities. Sampling was limited to blood, and TCR repertoires in tissue likely differ from TCR repertoires in blood. Pairwise subsampling indicated that sequencing depth was expected to affect the degree of clonotype sharing among donors. Because the study included only a small number of donors, the genetic and exposure-history diversity represented was limited. Larger estimated clonotype richness was generally found for naive subsets than for memory subsets.

The CDR3 runs 13 amino acids, cysteine and phenylalanine included. The only DNA kept is the CDR3, 39 bases in frame from the first base. Unmatched junction bases come to 12, with V trimmed by 10 bases and J by 6 bases. CDR1 is given as MNHEY and CDR2 as SVGAGI, both from the germline V gene. This clonotype was obtained from a man aged 30 to 45 in good health. Specimen: naive CD4+ T cells sorted from blood. Per the publication, the cell subset or site label means: CD45RA+ positively selected. The chain is made from TRBV6-5 and TRBJ2-7, and 7 bases in between align with TRBD1. At the DNA level, the sequence is TGTGCCACTACCTTAACAGGGGCGGTCGAGCAGTACTTC. It codes for CATTLTGAVEQYF.